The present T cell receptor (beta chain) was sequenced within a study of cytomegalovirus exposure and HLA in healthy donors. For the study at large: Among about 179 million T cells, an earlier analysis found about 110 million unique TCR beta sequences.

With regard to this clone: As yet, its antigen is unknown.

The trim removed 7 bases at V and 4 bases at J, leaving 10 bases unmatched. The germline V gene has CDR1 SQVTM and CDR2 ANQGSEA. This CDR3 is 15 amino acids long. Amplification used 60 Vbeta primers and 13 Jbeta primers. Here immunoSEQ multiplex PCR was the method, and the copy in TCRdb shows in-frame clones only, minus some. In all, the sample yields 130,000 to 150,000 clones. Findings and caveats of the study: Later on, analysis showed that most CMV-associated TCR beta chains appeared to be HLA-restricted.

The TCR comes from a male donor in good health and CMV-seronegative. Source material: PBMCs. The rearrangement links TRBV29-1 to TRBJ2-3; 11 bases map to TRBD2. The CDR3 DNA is TGCAGCGGGGGACTGCTAGCGGGAGGCCCAGATACGCAGTATTTT. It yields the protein CSGGLLAGGPDTQYF.